These 16 T cell receptor beta chains were sequenced from one sample in a study of identifying expanded T cells in peripheral blood. Data came from immunoSEQ multiplex PCR; TCRdb stores just in-frame clones and leaves some out. Of 80,000 to 95,000 clones in the sample, around 89% were seen once. Sequenced: blood. These receptors came from a person aged 18-70 years in good health.

To note about this clone: The same CDR3 also results from other DNA sequences found in this sample. J is TRBJ2-1 and V is TRBV5-4; D is undetermined. The germline V gene encodes CDR1 SGHNT and CDR2 YYREEE (reference sequence). CDR3 length equals 12 residues. V lost 2 bases and J 6 bases, leaving 6 bases between the germline ends. The CDR3 DNA is TGTGCCAGCAGCTTAGGCTCCAATGAGCAGTTCTTC. It specifies CASSLGSNEQFF.

This clone was observed once. The V call is TRBV27, the J call TRBJ2-6; possibly TRBD1 for D (6 bases). The CDR3 has 19 residues. Looked up from germline, CDR1 is MNHEY and CDR2 is SMNVEV (reference sequence). Trimming left V 7 bases short and J 1 base short, with 23 bases between. This CDR3 is CASTTGGQWVRSGANVLTF. DNA for the CDR3: TGTGCCAGCACTACAGGAGGACAGTGGGTGCGATCTGGGGCCAACGTCCTGACTTTC.

This chain links TRBV5-1 with TRBJ2-5; TRBD1 agrees at 8 bases. J was trimmed by 5 bases and V by 0 bases; bases with no gene match: 3. The CDR3 loop spans 14 amino acids. Germline CDR1 reads SGHRS; CDR2 reads YFSETQ. The CDR3 coding sequence is TGCGCCAGCAGCTTGGACACAGGGGGGGAGACCCAGTACTTC. It specifies CASSLDTGGETQYF.

CDR3 protein: CASRTGPYSGNTIYF. For the CDR3, the DNA is TGTGCCAGCAGGACGGGACCTTACTCCGGAAACACCATATATTTT. The chain carries TRBV9 and TRBJ1-3; tentatively, D is TRBD1 (5 bases). The germline V gene has CDR1 SGDLS and CDR2 YYNGEE. V was pared by 5 bases and J by 4 bases, with 16 bases between. CDR3 length: 15 amino acids.

J is TRBJ2-7 and V is TRBV7-8; 7 bases line up with TRBD2. Germline CDR1 is SGHVS and CDR2 is FQNEAQ. V shed 2 bases, J shed 2 bases, and the junction held 6 bases outside the gene matches. The CDR3 contains 15 residues. In DNA, the CDR3 is TGTGCCAGCAGCTTAAGTCGGGGAGGGGCCTACGAGCAGTACTTC. As protein: CASSLSRGGAYEQYF.

This chain joins TRBV6-5 and TRBJ2-4; 7 bases align to TRBD1. Germline V gives CDR1 MNHEY, CDR2 SVGAGI. V was clipped by 6 bases and J by 3 bases; unmatched bases: 5. The CDR3 runs 14 residues. The CDR3 region has the DNA TGTGCCAGCAGGGGATCAGGGGGCAAAAACATTCAGTACTTC. Its protein is CASRGSGGKNIQYF.

V and J are TRBV5-1 and TRBJ1-5; D may be TRBD1 (5 bases). Trimming shortened V by 4 bases and J by 9 bases, and 23 bases separated the two germline ends. CDR3 length: 16 residues. Germline V lookup: CDR1 SGHRS, CDR2 YFSETQ. The CDR3 region has the DNA TGCGCCAGCAGCCCCACGTCCCGGGACGGCAGTGGGCCCCAGCATTTT. This translates into CASSPTSRDGSGPQHF.

The chain is built from TRBV29-1 and TRBJ2-1, with 7 bases aligning to TRBD2. This CDR3 spans 12 amino acids. The germline CDR1 and CDR2 sequences are SQVTM and ANQGSEA. Trimming at V came to 8 bases and at J to 5 bases, leaving 6 bases not matched to a gene. DNA of the CDR3: TGCAGCCCGACCACTAGCGACAATGAGCAGTTCTTC. Translating gives CSPTTSDNEQFF.

The V gene is TRBV5-8, the J gene TRBJ1-4, with TRBD1 matching 9 bases. The CDR3 runs 15 residues. The germline V gene has CDR1 SGHTS and CDR2 YDEGEE. The V segment lost 2 bases and the J segment 6 bases; nucleotides outside the gene matches: 5. CDR3 sequence reads: CASSFLGTGYEKLFF. In DNA, the CDR3 is TGTGCCAGCAGCTTCTTAGGGACAGGGTATGAAAAACTGTTTTTT.

This rearrangement joins TRBV9 to TRBJ1-2, with 8 bases that match TRBD1. This CDR3 has 14 residues. Per the germline V gene, CDR1 is SGDLS and CDR2 is YYNGEE. The V and J ends lost 4 bases and 7 bases, in that order; junction bases with no gene match: 9. The CDR3: CASSPLGQAFGYTF. The CDR3 DNA reads TGTGCCAGCAGCCCCTTGGGACAGGCTTTTGGCTACACCTTC.

This sequence joins TRBV5-4 and TRBJ1-6, with TRBD1 as a possible D gene (6 bases). Between the trimmed V and J ends, which lost 1 base and 9 bases, there was a span of 11 bases. The CDR3 runs 14 residues. CDR1 is SGHNT, CDR2 YYREEE, per germline (reference sequence). In DNA form, the CDR3 reads TGTGCCAGCAGCTTGAGGGGGACCGGTTCACCCCTCCACTTT. It codes for CASSLRGTGSPLHF.

The V call is TRBV28, the J call TRBJ2-5, with a weak D call TRBD2 (6 bases). V lost 5 bases, J lost 5 bases, and 9 bases lay in between. Germline assignment: CDR1 MDHEN and CDR2 SYDVKM. The CDR3 has 12 amino acids. The CDR3 sequence: CASSPGEETQYF. The CDR3 bases are TGTGCCAGCAGTCCGGGGGAGGAGACCCAGTACTTC.

V is TRBV5-1 and J is TRBJ2-3; D might be TRBD2 (7 bases). The CDR3 has 16 residues. In germline, CDR1 is SGHRS, CDR2 YFSETQ. The V gene lost 0 bases and the J gene lost 3 bases, with 14 bases spanning the gap. In DNA form, the CDR3 reads TGCGCCAGCAGCTTGGAGGGGGGGCCTGGAACAGATACGCAGTATTTT. Protein: CASSLEGGPGTDTQYF.

The gene calls are TRBV29-1 and TRBJ1-4; no clear D. Germline V gives CDR1 SQVTM, CDR2 ANQGSEA. V was pared by 7 bases and J by 0 bases, with 9 bases between. The CDR3 sequence is 13 residues long. CDR3: CSGSVTTNEKLFF. The DNA for the CDR3 is TGCAGCGGGTCCGTAACAACTAATGAAAAACTGTTTTTT.

The V gene is TRBV28, the J gene TRBJ1-3, with TRBD1 identical over 7 bases. Germline V gives CDR1 MDHEN, CDR2 SYDVKM. The length of the CDR3 is 14 residues. J was trimmed by 3 bases and V by 6 bases; bases with no gene match: 5. The CDR3 here is CASRGGGYGNTIYF. The CDR3 nucleotides are TGTGCCAGCAGAGGAGGGGGCTATGGAAACACCATATATTTT.

This clone was seen only a few times. This chain joins TRBV10-3 and TRBJ2-7, with 12 bases identical to TRBD1. J lost 6 bases, V lost 4 bases, and 7 bases had no gene match. Germline V gene data show CDR1 as ENHRY and CDR2 as SYGVKD. The CDR3 extends over 15 amino acids. CDR3 sequence reads: CAISAVGQGAVEQYF. CDR3 in DNA: TGTGCCATCAGTGCTGTGGGACAGGGGGCTGTCGAGCAGTACTTC.